This paragraph reports one TCR beta chain. This sample was included in a study of blood T cell repertoires in COVID-19. Sequenced by immunoSEQ multiplex PCR; TCRdb stores in-frame clones only, minus some. The table shows about 290,000 clones, with approximately 80% occurring only once. CDR1 is MGHDK and CDR2 is SYGVNS in the germline V gene. CDR3 length: 14 amino acids. V was shortened by 0 bases and J by 7 bases, with 12 bases between the two germline ends. The gene calls are TRBV25-1 and TRBJ1-2; D may be TRBD1 (5 bases). What was sequenced was peripheral blood. This clonotype was obtained from a woman aged 50 to 60 with active or convalescent COVID-19. Here the CDR3 reads CASSEYHGGGGYTF. The CDR3 DNA is TGTGCCAGCAGTGAATATCACGGGGGTGGTGGCTACACCTTC.